Listed here is a single T cell receptor beta chain. Per germline, CDR1 MDHEN and CDR2 SYDVKM. V was clipped by 1 base and J by 4 bases; unmatched bases: 2. This CDR3 comprises 15 residues. The data are from a study of blood T cell repertoires in COVID-19. Overall study context: Some COVID-19 samples were acute and others convalescent; all came from the United States, Italy and Spain.

In the authors' workflow: Reference gene primer amplification gave nucleated cell count estimates. Profiling relied on immunoSEQ multiplex PCR, and the TCRdb table lists in-frame clones only, not all of them. V and J calls and clone size are copied from that table; D and trimming were computed from the DNA. The sample shows some 200,000 clones, 88% of them seen only once. Seattle patients were enrolled during active infection and followed longitudinally. The receptor's source is a man between 45 and 60 years old with COVID-19, enrolled during active disease. This sequence joins TRBV28 and TRBJ2-1, with TRBD1 matching over 9 bases. Sequenced material: peripheral blood. CDR3 in amino acids: CASSLSGTGYNEQFF. The DNA for the CDR3 is TGTGCCAGCAGTTTATCCGGGACAGGGTACAATGAGCAGTTCTTC.